This record looks at one TCR beta chain sequence and its context. The CDR3 covers 14 residues. CDR1 is MNHEY, CDR2 SVGAGI, per germline. V lost 6 bases and J lost 6; bases outside the gene matches: 4. These data belong to a study of CD8+ T cells in alopecia areata. Turning to the study itself: Treated patients swallowed 5 to 10 mg of oral tofacitinib twice daily. The share of scalp area affected provided the severity score for treated patients.

Described treatment: oral pan-JAK inhibitor, 5-10 mg twice daily. Extracted RNA was reverse transcribed, and the resulting cDNA served as sequencing template. Produced via immunoSEQ multiplex PCR; TCRdb's table is partial and in-frame only. The sample holds about 250,000 clones, about 60% seen once. The material sequenced was CD4+ T cells sorted from blood, taken around week 53, from a patient treated with tofacitinib. This chain uses TRBV6-5 with TRBJ1-6, with 8 bases matching TRBD1. This TCR came from a human donor with alopecia areata. The CDR3 here is CASRGQGPNSPLHF. The CDR3 region has the DNA TGTGCCAGCAGAGGACAGGGACCTAATTCACCCCTCCACTTT.